This T cell receptor (beta chain) was recorded in a study of blood T cell repertoires in COVID-19. The table came from immunoSEQ multiplex PCR; TCRdb's copy has only in-frame clones and leaves some out. The sample holds 260,000 or so clones, about 85% seen once. The sequence came from a woman aged 45-59 years who had recovered from COVID-19. Sequencing was performed on PBMCs or T cells enriched from blood (not recorded which).

CDR3 in DNA: TGTGCCAGCAGCTTAGAGGGACAGATGAGCTCTGGAAACACCATATATTTT. It translates to CASSLEGQMSSGNTIYF. This rearrangement joins TRBV7-9 to TRBJ1-3; TRBD1 matches 7 bases. The CDR3 loop spans 17 amino acids. Trimming removed 1 base from V and 0 bases from J; junction bases left unmatched: 6. Germline V gene data show CDR1 as SEHNR and CDR2 as FQNEAQ (reference sequence). Full variable domain (missing parts from reference TRBV7-9 and TRBJ1-3): DTGVSQNPRHKITKRGQNVTFRCDPISEHNRLYWYRQTLGQGPEFLTYFQNEAQLEKSRLLSDRFSAERPKGSFSTLEIQRTEQGDSAMYLCASSLEGQMSSGNTIYFGEGSWLTVV.